The present T cell receptor beta chain was sequenced within a study of blood T cell repertoires in COVID-19. Study overall: The analysed material was cDNA or gDNA that came from T cells, B-cell-depleted T cells, or PBMCs.

The study drew participants aged about 18 to 90 years from 20 to 30 US areas. Cohort allocation depended upon clinical history that participants reported. Data came from immunoSEQ multiplex PCR; TCRdb stores just in-frame clones and leaves some out. The sample carries roughly 200,000 clones, roughly 89% recorded once. The V gene's germline CDR1 is LGHDT and CDR2 YNNKEL (reference sequence). CDR3 length equals 17 residues. With V trimmed by 1 base and J by 4 bases, 9 bases remained unmatched. The clonotype originates from a woman aged 30 to 39 who had been exposed to COVID-19. What was sequenced was PBMCs or T cells enriched from blood (not recorded which). The V call is TRBV3-1 (or the pseudogene TRBV3-2), the J call TRBJ2-1, with 8 bases identical to TRBD2. CDR3 bases: TGTGCCAGCAGCCAAGGGTCGCTTCGGGGGGGGTACAATGAGCAGTTCTTC. Its protein is CASSQGSLRGGYNEQFF.